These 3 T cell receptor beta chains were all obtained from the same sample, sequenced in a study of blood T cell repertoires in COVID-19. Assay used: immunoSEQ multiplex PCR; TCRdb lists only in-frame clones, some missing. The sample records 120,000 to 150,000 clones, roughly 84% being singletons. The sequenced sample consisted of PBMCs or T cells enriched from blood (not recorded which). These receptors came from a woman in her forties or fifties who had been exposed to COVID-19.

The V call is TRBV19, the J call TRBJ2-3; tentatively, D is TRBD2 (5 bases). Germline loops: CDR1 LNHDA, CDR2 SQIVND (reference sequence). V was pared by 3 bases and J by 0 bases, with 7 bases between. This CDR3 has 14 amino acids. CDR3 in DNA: TGTGCCAGTAGTATCAAGCGGAGCACAGATACGCAGTATTTT. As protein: CASSIKRSTDTQYF.

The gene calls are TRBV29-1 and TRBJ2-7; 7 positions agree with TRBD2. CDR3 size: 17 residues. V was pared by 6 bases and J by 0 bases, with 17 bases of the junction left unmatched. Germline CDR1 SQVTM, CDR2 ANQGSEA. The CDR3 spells CSVTIEALAGPSYEQYF. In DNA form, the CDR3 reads TGCAGCGTGACAATAGAAGCCTTAGCGGGTCCCTCCTACGAGCAGTACTTC.

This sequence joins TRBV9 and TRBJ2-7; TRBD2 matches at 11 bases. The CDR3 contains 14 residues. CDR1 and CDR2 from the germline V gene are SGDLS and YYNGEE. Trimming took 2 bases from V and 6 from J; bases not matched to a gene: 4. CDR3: CASSVGLAGSEQYF. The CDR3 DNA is TGTGCCAGCAGCGTCGGACTAGCGGGCTCCGAGCAGTACTTC.